This TCR beta chain was obtained from a study of blood T cell repertoires in COVID-19. Study-level information: PBMCs, B-cell-depleted T cells, or T cells were the source of the cDNA or gDNA that made up the material.

This clone came up once. Germline assignment: CDR1 SGHTA and CDR2 FQGNSA. The CDR3 extends over 13 amino acids. Trimming pared 3 bases from V and 5 bases from J, leaving 11 bases between. Per the original methods: Reference gene primers were amplified, and this amplification served to estimate nucleated cell counts. Assay used: immunoSEQ multiplex PCR; TCRdb lists only in-frame clones, some missing. The DNA gave D and trimming, while V, J and clone size come from that table. The sample carries tens of thousands of clones, around 76% recorded once. Sequencing input: peripheral blood. The chain employs TRBV7-2 and TRBJ2-7; D is perhaps TRBD1 (5 bases). This clonotype was obtained from a human donor in a cohort sampled during active COVID-19. The CDR3 here is CASSFSEGDEQYF. For the CDR3, the DNA is TGTGCCAGCAGCTTCTCCGAAGGGGACGAGCAGTACTTC. Combining the CDR3 with reference TRBV7-2 and TRBJ2-7 gives the whole variable domain GAGVSQSPSNKVTEKGKDVELRCDPISGHTALYWYRQSLGQGLEFLIYFQGNSAPDKSGLPSDRFSAERTGGSVSTLTIQRTQQEDSAVYLCASSFSEGDEQYFGPGTRLTVT.